Below are 9 T cell receptor beta chains sequenced from a single sample in a study of blood T cell repertoires in COVID-19. Assay: immunoSEQ multiplex PCR; the TCRdb copy retains only in-frame clones and omits some. The sample includes under 500,000 clones, approximately 90% of them seen just once. What was sequenced was peripheral blood. The receptors were sampled from a woman aged 30 to 39 with acute or convalescent COVID-19.

The CDR3 loop is CASSGGLANEQFF. In nucleotides, the CDR3 is TGTGCCAGCAGCGGGGGACTAGCTAATGAGCAGTTCTTC. This rearrangement joins TRBV5-6 to TRBJ2-1, with TRBD2 identical over 9 bases. The length of the CDR3 is 13 residues. With V trimmed by 4 bases and J by 7 bases, 3 bases remained unmatched. CDR1 and CDR2 from the germline V gene are SGHDT and YYEEEE.

The chain recombines TRBV4-2 with TRBJ1-1; tentatively, D is TRBD1 (6 bases). CDR3 length: 14 amino acids. Germline CDR1 and CDR2: LGHNA and YNFKEQ. V lost 6 bases, J lost 5 bases, and 16 bases lay in between. The CDR3: CASRRGGSGTEAFF. CDR3 nucleotide sequence: TGTGCCAGCAGAAGGGGGGGCTCAGGGACTGAAGCTTTCTTT.

The table lists this clone with a few counts. The chain uses TRBV19 and TRBJ1-2; D is undetermined. The CDR3 has 11 amino acids. Germline values: CDR1 LNHDA, CDR2 SQIVND (reference sequence). Trimming took off 5 bases at V and 4 bases at J, with 5 bases between the two ends. CDR3 protein: CASSSFYGYTF. The CDR3 bases are TGTGCCAGTAGTTCCTTCTATGGCTACACCTTC. The entire variable domain, with the rest obtained from reference TRBV19 and TRBJ1-2, is as follows: DGGITQSPKYLFRKEGQNVTLSCEQNLNHDAMYWYRQDPGQGLRLIYYSQIVNDFQKGDIAEGYSVSREKKESFPLTVTSAQKNPTAFYLCASSSFYGYTFGSGTRLTVV.

This clone appeared a few times. This chain connects TRBV14 to TRBJ2-2; D is uncertain. Germline V lookup: CDR1 SGHDN, CDR2 FVKESK. The CDR3 sequence is 11 residues long. The V end was cut by 3 bases, the J end by 9 bases, with 5 bases between. The CDR3, as DNA: TGTGCCAGCAGCCATCTAAGGGAGCTGTTTTTT. Translating it yields CASSHLRELFF.

This clone was detected only once. The chain uses TRBV27 and TRBJ1-3, with 9 bases aligning to TRBD1. This CDR3 has 15 residues. V lost 2 bases to trimming and J lost 1 base; unmatched junction nucleotides: 0. Germline values: CDR1 MNHEY, CDR2 SMNVEV (reference sequence). The CDR3 region is CASSLGTGSGNTIYF. Here the CDR3 DNA reads TGTGCCAGCAGTTTAGGGACAGGGTCTGGAAACACCATATATTTT.

This chain joins TRBV3-1 (or the pseudogene TRBV3-2) and TRBJ2-1; 11 bases are a match to TRBD2. After removal of 6 bases from V and 4 bases from J, the junction contained 5 bases not matched to a gene. This CDR3 is built from 15 residues. CDR1 LGHDT and CDR2 YNNKEL come from the germline V gene (reference sequence). The CDR3 DNA is TGTGCCAGCAGGATAGCGGGGGGGCCTTACAATGAGCAGTTCTTC. Amino acids: CASRIAGGPYNEQFF.

The chain couples TRBV4-1 to TRBJ2-3, with D hard to call. CDR1 and CDR2 (germline): MGHRA, YSYEKL. This CDR3 spans 13 amino acids. With 3 bases removed from V and 0 bases from J, the gap between germline ends came to 4 bases. The CDR3 spells CASSQRSTDTQYF. The DNA for the CDR3 is TGCGCCAGCAGCCAGAGAAGCACAGATACGCAGTATTTT.

The V gene is TRBV3-1 (or the pseudogene TRBV3-2), the J gene TRBJ2-3; 12 bases align to TRBD2. With 4 bases clipped from V and 6 bases from J, the junction kept 8 bases outside the gene matches. The CDR3 sequence is 16 residues long. Germline loops: CDR1 LGHDT, CDR2 YNNKEL (reference sequence). CDR3 loop: CASSPTSGGRVDTQYF. Here the CDR3 DNA reads TGTGCCAGCAGCCCAACTAGCGGGGGGCGGGTTGATACGCAGTATTTT.

The chain employs TRBV5-1 and TRBJ2-7; 8 bases agree with TRBD1. Per germline, CDR1 SGHRS and CDR2 YFSETQ. The CDR3 length is 14 residues. V lost 3 bases to trimming and J lost 6 bases; unmatched junction nucleotides: 8. CDR3 loop: CASSSGTGKGEQYF. In DNA form, the CDR3 reads TGCGCCAGCAGCTCCGGGACAGGCAAGGGCGAGCAGTACTTC.